These 19 T cell receptor beta chains were sequenced from one sample in a study of T cells in Graves' hyperthyroidism and ophthalmopathy (dated by TCRdb to between 2018 and 2021). Preparation of the library involved multiplex PCR. The sequencing machine was an Illumina HiSeq 2000. The TCR beta CDR3 regions were amplified from RNA transcripts. A first-round RT-PCR of the TCR CDR3 used the HTBI primer set with the Qiagen OneStep RT-PCR kit. TCRdb trimmed public reads at Q25 via fastp, called clones via MiXCR and kept in-frame beta chains. Entries that share a CDR3 protein sequence are merged under the most common genes and DNA. This sample lists a few hundred thousand distinct CDR3 sequences; around 42% were detected once. Clones ranked in the top ten supply about 20% of the sample. The specimen was peripheral blood or thyroid tissue (not recorded which). The receptors were sampled from an adult woman with Graves' disease, either hyperthyroidism or ophthalmopathy (not recorded which).

Only one count was recorded for this clonotype. The chain carries TRBV4-2 and TRBJ2-7; TRBD2 agrees at 8 bases. Germline CDR1 and CDR2: LGHNA and YNFKEQ. The CDR3 is made up of 15 amino acids. With V trimmed by 1 base and J by 1 base, 3 bases remained unmatched. For the CDR3, the DNA is TGTGCCAGCAGCCAAGGGGTAGCGGGATCCTACGAGCAGTACTTC. It specifies CASSQGVAGSYEQYF.

This clonotype came up many times. DNA of the CDR3: TGTGCCAGCACGGCGAGCGGGAGAGACCAAGAGACCCAGTACTTC. Its translation is CASTASGRDQETQYF. V is TRBV2 and J is TRBJ2-5; TRBD2 agrees at 8 bases. In germline, CDR1 is SNHLY, CDR2 FYNNEI. V gave up 7 bases and J gave up 0 bases; unmatched junction bases: 7. This CDR3 comprises 15 residues.

This clonotype was counted at least ten times. The chain carries TRBV4-1 and TRBJ1-4; no firm D call. V was trimmed by 1 base and J by 3 bases, leaving 9 bases between them. Germline CDR1 reads MGHRA; CDR2 reads YSYEKL. The CDR3 runs 15 residues. CDR3: CASSQGELPNEKLFF. The CDR3 bases are TGCGCCAGCAGCCAAGGGGAACTTCCTAATGAAAAACTGTTTTTT.

The gene calls are TRBV7-6 and TRBJ2-2; 8 positions match TRBD2. The V and J ends lost 0 bases and 6 bases, in that order; junction bases with no gene match: 3. In germline, CDR1 is SGHVS, CDR2 FNYEAQ. This CDR3 region has 15 residues. The CDR3 spells CASSLAGGAPGELFF. The CDR3 region has the DNA TGTGCCAGCAGCTTAGCCGGGGGGGCCCCCGGGGAGCTGTTTTTT.

This clonotype was recorded many times. The chain joins TRBV5-1 to TRBJ2-7; D not resolved. This CDR3 has 13 amino acids. Germline CDR1 reads SGHRS; CDR2 reads YFSETQ. V lost 1 base to trimming and J lost 2 bases, with 7 bases between them. CDR3 nucleotides: TGCGCCAGCAGCTTGTTCTCCCCCTACGAGCAGTACTTC. It is translated as CASSLFSPYEQYF.

This chain joins TRBV7-9 and TRBJ1-5; the D is unclear. The CDR3 runs 13 residues. Trimming cost V 1 base and J 5 bases, with 6 bases left between them. Per the germline V gene, CDR1 is SEHNR and CDR2 is FQNEAQ (reference sequence). DNA of the CDR3: TGTGCCAGCAGCTTAGTACCCTATCAGCCCCAGCATTTT. Translation: CASSLVPYQPQHF.

CDR3 nucleotides: TGTGCCAGCAGTCCCACGATGCCCAGATTCTACGAGCAGTACTTC. Amino acid sequence: CASSPTMPRFYEQYF. This rearrangement joins TRBV27 to TRBJ2-7; D uncertain. The germline CDR1 and CDR2 sequences are MNHEY and SMNVEV (reference sequence). The CDR3 loop spans 15 amino acids. V was trimmed by 5 bases and J by 3 bases, leaving 17 bases between them.

The chain combines TRBV7-2 with TRBJ2-7; 8 positions match TRBD1. This CDR3 spans 16 amino acids. Germline CDR1 and CDR2: SGHTA and FQGNSA. Losses at the gene ends were 4 bases for V and 2 bases for J; bases not matched to a gene: 10. The CDR3 reads CASSYRAGTGTYEQYF. Written as DNA, the CDR3 is TGTGCCAGCAGCTACCGAGCCGGGACAGGTACCTACGAGCAGTACTTC.

This clonotype was counted at least ten times. This sequence joins TRBV7-8 and TRBJ1-2, with D perhaps matching TRBD1 (6 bases). CDR1 and CDR2 from the germline V gene are SGHVS and FQNEAQ. V was shortened by 5 bases and J by 6 bases, with 13 bases between the two germline ends. The CDR3 loop spans 13 amino acids. The CDR3: CASSHTGFNGYTF. CDR3 bases: TGTGCCAGCAGCCACACAGGGTTTAATGGCTACACCTTC.

This clonotype has a count of ten or more. This chain uses TRBV2 with TRBJ2-5; 10 bases line up with TRBD2. Per the germline V gene, CDR1 is SNHLY and CDR2 is FYNNEI. The CDR3 is 14 residues long. The J segment lost 5 bases and the V segment lost 8 bases, leaving 8 bases of the junction unmatched. The chain's CDR3 is CASRGLAGVETQYF. In DNA form, the CDR3 reads TGTGCCAGCCGTGGGCTAGCGGGAGTGGAGACCCAGTACTTC.

The chain recombines TRBV29-1 with TRBJ1-2, with a weak D call TRBD1 (5 bases). The CDR3 is 13 amino acids. Germline CDR1 SQVTM, CDR2 ANQGSEA. The germline V and J ends were trimmed by 6 bases and 8 bases, with 19 bases remaining between them. The CDR3 region is CSVEYRPVGGYTF. CDR3 DNA: TGCAGCGTAGAGTACAGGCCAGTGGGAGGCTACACCTTC.

This clonotype was recorded many times. J is TRBJ2-7 and V is TRBV5-5, with 8 bases aligning to TRBD1. The CDR3 totals 15 residues. The germline gives CDR1 SGHKS, CDR2 YYEKEE (reference sequence). V was pared by 4 bases and J by 4 bases, with 10 bases of the junction left unmatched. CDR3 in DNA: TGTGCCAGCAGCCGAGGGACAGGCGTTCAATACGAGCAGTACTTC. It codes for CASSRGTGVQYEQYF.

This clonotype was seen at least ten times. The rearrangement uses TRBV7-2 and TRBJ1-1, with D unresolved. The CDR3 contains 15 residues. V was clipped by 5 bases and J by 3 bases, with 16 bases between them. The germline gives CDR1 SGHTA, CDR2 FQGNSA. CDR3 protein: CASSPRGGRHTEAFF. The CDR3 DNA reads TGTGCCAGCAGCCCTCGGGGAGGGAGGCACACTGAAGCTTTCTTT.

The CDR3 DNA sequence: TGTGCCACCAGCAGGGGACAGGACCACACTGAAGCTTTCTTT. It is translated as CATSRGQDHTEAFF. This rearrangement joins TRBV15 to TRBJ1-1; 8 positions agree with TRBD1. Losses at the gene ends were 3 bases for V and 3 bases for J; bases not matched to a gene: 3. The CDR3 is made up of 14 amino acids. The germline V gene has CDR1 LNHNV and CDR2 YYDKDF (reference sequence). Together with reference TRBV15 and TRBJ1-1, the CDR3 gives the full variable domain: DAMVIQNPRYQVTQFGKPVTLSCSQTLNHNVMYWYQQKSSQAPKLLFHYYDKDFNNEADTPDNFQSRRPNTSFCFLDIRSPGLGDTAMYLCATSRGQDHTEAFFGQGTRLTVV.

The V and J genes are TRBV7-9 and TRBJ2-5, with a tentative D call TRBD2 (6 bases). Germline assignment: CDR1 SEHNR and CDR2 FQNEAQ (reference sequence). The CDR3 loop spans 14 amino acids. Trimming left V 3 bases short and J 5 bases short, with 13 bases between. CDR3 nucleotide sequence: TGTGCCAGCAGCTTCCTAGCGAGCGGGGAGACCCAGTACTTC. Its translation is CASSFLASGETQYF.

The chain uses TRBV7-2 and TRBJ2-2, with 12 bases lining up with TRBD2. V trimming: 4 bases; J trimming: 4 bases; junction bases outside the gene matches: 19. The CDR3 runs 21 residues. The germline V gene has CDR1 SGHTA and CDR2 FQGNSA. The CDR3 is CASSSGRWGTLAGGGTGELFF. Written as DNA, the CDR3 is TGTGCCAGCAGCTCGGGAAGGTGGGGGACTCTAGCGGGAGGGGGCACCGGGGAGCTGTTTTTT.

In its sample, this clonotype was seen many times. This rearrangement joins TRBV9 to TRBJ1-2; possible D gene TRBD1, 5 bases. The CDR3 totals 18 residues. Trimming took off 3 bases at V and 3 bases at J, with 24 bases between the two ends. CDR1 is SGDLS and CDR2 is YYNGEE in the germline V gene. CDR3 amino acids: CASSAAVRLGQGDYGYTF. The CDR3 coding sequence is TGTGCCAGCAGCGCCGCGGTGAGGTTGGGGCAGGGCGACTATGGCTACACCTTC.

This clonotype was seen many times. This chain connects TRBV12-3 or TRBV12-4 to TRBJ1-1; D is uncertain. Trimming cost V 4 bases and J 3 bases, with 6 bases left between them. The length of the CDR3 is 12 residues. CDR3 sequence: CASSYRYTEAFF. CDR3 nucleotide sequence: TGTGCCAGCAGTTATAGATACACTGAAGCTTTCTTT.

Ten or more counts support this clonotype. The chain has TRBV5-1 and TRBJ1-1, with 8 nucleotides matching TRBD1. CDR1 and CDR2 (germline): SGHRS, YFSETQ. This CDR3 contains 14 residues. The V gene end was trimmed by 0 bases and the J gene end by 12 bases; junction bases not matched to a gene: 10. CDR3 nucleotides: TGCGCCAGCAGCTTGGTCTTCGAGGACAGGGATACTTTCTTT. Its translation is CASSLVFEDRDTFF. The whole variable domain, remainder taken from reference TRBV5-1 and TRBJ1-1, is KAGVTQTPRYLIKTRGQQVTLSCSPISGHRSVSWYQQTPGQGLQFLFEYFSETQRNKGNFPGRFSGRQFSNSRSEMNVSTLELGDSALYLCASSLVFEDRDTFFGQGTRLTVV.